The 32 T cell receptor beta chains listed next were all sequenced from one sample in a study of prognosis after radiotherapy for stage I lung cancer. Template was genomic DNA; TCR beta CDR3 amplified in two multiplex PCR rounds. The authors ran first-round PCR with primers specific to each TRBV and TRBJ gene. MiXCR, run by TCRdb on the multiplex PCR reads, gives a single entry per CDR3 protein. The sample has about 22,000 distinct CDR3 sequences, around two fifths seen once. This material consisted of PBMCs, taken before or after stereotactic body radiation therapy (not recorded which). These receptor sequences come from a donor aged 50 or older with non-small cell lung cancer.

This clonotype has at least ten counts. The V and J genes are TRBV4-3 and TRBJ2-5; D is ambiguous. The CDR3 consists of 12 residues. CDR1 is LGHNA and CDR2 is YSLEER in the germline V gene. The ends were cut back, 0 bases at V and 5 bases at J, with 4 bases in the middle. The CDR3 region has the DNA TGCGCCAGCAGCCAAGATTATGAGACCCAGTACTTC. This encodes CASSQDYETQYF.

This clonotype was detected many times. The V gene is TRBV5-1, the J gene TRBJ2-1; 9 bases map to TRBD2. Germline V CDR1 and CDR2: SGHRS, YFSETQ. V was pared by 6 bases and J by 5 bases, with 3 bases of the junction left unmatched. The CDR3 consists of 13 residues. In nucleotides, the CDR3 is TGCGCCAGCATGACTAGCGGAAACAATGAGCAGTTCTTC. It yields the protein CASMTSGNNEQFF.

With respect to this clonotype: Since a much larger clone is just one base distant, this may be a read error. This chain links TRBV18 with TRBJ2-3; the D is unclear. This CDR3 has 14 residues. Germline CDR1 KGHSH, CDR2 LQKENI. Trimming pared 4 bases from V and 1 base from J, leaving 9 bases between. CDR3 DNA sequence: TGTGCCAGCTCACAGGAAAGGGGCACAGATACGCAGTATTTT. This codes for CASSQERGTDTQYF.

This clonotype was seen at least ten times. The gene calls are TRBV18 and TRBJ1-1; possible D gene TRBD1, 5 bases. Germline CDR1 KGHSH, CDR2 LQKENI. The V gene lost 3 bases and the J gene lost 3 bases, with 14 bases spanning the gap. The CDR3 length is 15 residues. The CDR3 nucleotides are TGTGCCAGCTCACCGGCGGCTCGGGGGGACACTGAAGCTTTCTTT. Encoded protein: CASSPAARGDTEAFF.

This clonotype has a count of ten or more. The rearrangement joins TRBV3-1 to TRBJ2-5; the D gene is possibly TRBD2 (7 bases). V shed 1 base and J shed 2 bases, with 14 bases lying between them. Germline CDR1 reads LGHDT; CDR2 reads YNNKEL (reference sequence). This CDR3 has 16 residues. CDR3 nucleotide sequence: TGTGCCAGCAGCCAAGGCGGGGGACACTCTCAAGAGACCCAGTACTTC. Its protein product is CASSQGGGHSQETQYF.

Regarding this clonotype: The germline gene is not matched at one end of the junction; a read error may be the cause. J is TRBJ1-1 and V is TRBV29-1; weak D call: TRBD1 (5 bases). Germline loops: CDR1 SQVTM, CDR2 ANQGSEA. The length of the CDR3 is 13 residues. CDR3 nucleotide sequence: TGCAGCGCAAGAAAGGGACGTAACACTGAAGCTTTCTTC. Residues: CSARKGRNTEAFF.

This rearrangement joins TRBV11-2 to TRBJ2-1; 7 bases map to TRBD1. The CDR3 covers 15 residues. Trimming at V came to 2 bases and at J to 10 bases, leaving 11 bases not matched to a gene. Per germline, CDR1 SGHAT and CDR2 FQNNGV. The CDR3 DNA is TGTGCCAGCAGCTTAATTGGCACAGGGGCTAAAGAGCAGTTCTTC. Translation gives CASSLIGTGAKEQFF.

J is TRBJ2-7 and V is TRBV28; D call uncertain. Trimming stripped 6 bases from V and 2 bases from J, with 11 bases between. The CDR3 covers 13 residues. Germline V lookup: CDR1 MDHEN, CDR2 SYDVKM. CDR3 region: CASSPGSAYEQYF. CDR3 nucleotide sequence: TGTGCCAGCAGCCCAGGTTCCGCCTACGAGCAGTACTTC.

The table lists this clonotype with a few counts. The V call is TRBV7-2, the J call TRBJ2-1, with D perhaps matching TRBD1 or TRBD2 (7 bases each). Trimming shortened V by 5 bases and J by 0 bases, and 17 bases separated the two germline ends. CDR3 length equals 17 residues. The germline V gene encodes CDR1 SGHTA and CDR2 FQGNSA. The CDR3 loop is CASSPGGGRVSYNEQFF. In DNA, the CDR3 is TGTGCCAGCAGCCCAGGGGGGGGGCGGGTCTCCTACAATGAGCAGTTCTTC.

About this clonotype itself: It differs at one base from a far larger clone, so likely a read error. DNA for the CDR3: TGTGCCAGCATTTCATCCGGGACAGGGGCTCCCGAGCAGTACTTC. Residues: CASISSGTGAPEQYF. V gene TRBV6-1 combines with J gene TRBJ2-7; TRBD1 matches at 10 bases. CDR3 length: 15 amino acids. Germline V gene data show CDR1 as MNHNS and CDR2 as SASEGT. The J segment lost 6 bases and the V segment lost 7 bases, leaving 12 bases of the junction unmatched.

This clonotype was observed a few times. The chain carries TRBV19 and TRBJ1-2; the D gene is possibly TRBD1 (5 bases). Germline-derived CDR1 and CDR2 are LNHDA and SQIVND (reference sequence). This CDR3 contains 15 residues. The V and J ends lost 5 bases and 5 bases respectively, with 18 bases between them. CDR3: CASSLSPGGAYGYTF. The CDR3 DNA follows: TGTGCCAGTAGTTTATCTCCGGGGGGAGCATATGGCTACACCTTC.

There are many counts of this clonotype. The J gene is TRBJ2-3, the V gene TRBV4-2; 10 bases map to TRBD2. The CDR3 sequence is 18 residues long. V lost 0 bases to trimming and J lost 6 bases; unmatched junction nucleotides: 12. CDR1 and CDR2 (germline): LGHNA, YNFKEQ. CDR3 nucleotide sequence: TGTGCCAGCAGCCAAGAGCCTAGTACTAGCGGGAATGGGGATACGCAGTATTTT. Protein sequence: CASSQEPSTSGNGDTQYF.

This clonotype was counted at least ten times. A read error may explain this, as a much larger clone is one base away. The chain couples TRBV6-1 to TRBJ2-7, with D maybe TRBD1 (6 bases). This CDR3 spans 12 amino acids. Germline assignment: CDR1 MNHNS and CDR2 SASEGT. The V end lost 7 bases, the J end lost 6 bases, and 13 bases lay between the germline ends. CDR3 residues: CASTGQTSEQYF. DNA of the CDR3: TGTGCCAGCACGGGACAAACCTCCGAGCAGTACTTC.

As regards this clonotype: A much larger clone differs from this one at a single base, so this may be a read error. The rearrangement links TRBV10-3 to TRBJ2-4; maybe TRBD2 (5 bases). V dropped 6 bases and J dropped 1 base, with 10 bases sitting between them. The length of the CDR3 is 14 residues. Looked up from germline, CDR1 is ENHRY and CDR2 is SYGVKD. The CDR3 is CAISSGKAKNIQYF. The CDR3 nucleotides are TGTGCCATCAGCTCGGGAAAGGCCAAAAACATTCAGTACTTC.

Concerning this clonotype itself: A far larger clone is just one base off, so this is likely a read error. The chain employs TRBV7-2 and TRBJ2-5; 8 nucleotides align to TRBD2. Germline V CDR1 and CDR2: SGHTA, FQGNSA. The CDR3 sequence is 15 residues long. The CDR3 DNA reads TGTGCCATCAGCCCCGGGGGGGGGCTTCAAGAGACCCAGTACTTC. Translation gives CAISPGGGLQETQYF.

Comments on this clonotype: Compared with germline, one end of the junction differs, possibly owing to a read error. V usage is TRBV2 and J usage is TRBJ2-5; 8 bases fit TRBD2. Germline CDR1 is SNHLY and CDR2 is FYNNEI. The CDR3 consists of 16 residues. The CDR3 bases are TGTGCCTGCAGTGAAGGGTGGACTAGCTGTCAAGAGACCCAGTACTTC. As protein: CACSEGWTSCQETQYF.

This clonotype was recorded only once. This chain connects TRBV20-1 to TRBJ2-2; 8 bases are a match to TRBD2. The CDR3 totals 16 residues. Germline CDR1 and CDR2: DFQATT and SNEGSKA (reference sequence). The J segment lost 9 bases and the V segment lost 3 bases, leaving 15 bases of the junction unmatched. The CDR3 loop is CSASGLSGGPAWELFF. The CDR3 DNA sequence: TGCAGTGCTAGCGGACTATCGGGAGGGCCGGCGTGGGAGCTGTTTTTT.

In this sample, this clonotype turned up once. An end of the junction does not agree with germline; a read error may underlie this. This chain uses TRBV6-5 with TRBJ2-7; possible D gene TRBD1, 5 bases. The CDR3 is made up of 16 amino acids. CDR1 MNHEY and CDR2 SVGAGI come from the germline V gene. CDR3 sequence: CASSYSIPRAVYEKYF. DNA of the CDR3: TGTGCCAGCAGTTACTCTATCCCCAGGGCTGTCTACGAGAAGTACTTC.

This chain links TRBV6-1 with TRBJ2-7; 8 bases match TRBD2. Germline-derived CDR1 and CDR2 are MNHNS and SASEGT. This CDR3 is 15 amino acids long. The J segment lost 7 bases and the V segment lost 5 bases, leaving 13 bases of the junction unmatched. The chain's CDR3 is CASSPGGEFQGEQYF. Here the CDR3 DNA reads TGTGCCAGCAGTCCGGGGGGGGAGTTCCAAGGAGAGCAGTACTTC.

The gene calls are TRBV7-2 and TRBJ1-2, with D maybe TRBD1 (5 bases). CDR3 length: 14 residues. Germline CDR1 is SGHTA and CDR2 is FQGNSA. The germline V and J ends were trimmed by 1 base and 4 bases, with 10 bases remaining between them. The CDR3 reads CASSLEDNRYGYTF. In nucleotides, the CDR3 is TGTGCCAGCAGCTTAGAGGACAACCGCTATGGCTACACCTTC. Combining the CDR3 with reference TRBV7-2 and TRBJ1-2 gives the whole variable domain GAGVSQSPSNKVTEKGKDVELRCDPISGHTALYWYRQSLGQGLEFLIYFQGNSAPDKSGLPSDRFSAERTGGSVSTLTIQRTQQEDSAVYLCASSLEDNRYGYTFGSGTRLTVV.

This clonotype was recorded at least ten times. The rearrangement uses TRBV6-1 and TRBJ1-1; no definite D call. Germline lookup yields CDR1 MNHNS and CDR2 SASEGT. The CDR3 has 14 amino acids. Trimming shortened V by 8 bases and J by 0 bases, and 13 bases separated the two germline ends. CDR3 amino acids: CASRRAAMNTEAFF. DNA for the CDR3: TGTGCCAGCCGACGGGCCGCAATGAACACTGAAGCTTTCTTT.

In its sample, this clonotype was seen many times. V and J are TRBV19 and TRBJ1-1; D is unclear. CDR1 is LNHDA, CDR2 SQIVND, per germline (reference sequence). The CDR3 consists of 14 residues. Trimming removed 0 bases from V and 7 bases from J, with 12 bases in between. In DNA form, the CDR3 reads TGTGCCAGTAGTATAGATCGTACAGCGATTGAAGCTTTCTTT. Protein: CASSIDRTAIEAFF.

The sample holds one count of this clonotype. The V call is TRBV19, the J call TRBJ2-2, with D tentatively TRBD2 (6 bases). CDR1 and CDR2 from the germline V gene are LNHDA and SQIVND (reference sequence). Trimming pared 5 bases from V and 11 bases from J, leaving 18 bases between. The CDR3 consists of 14 residues. CDR3 coding DNA: TGTGCCAGTAGTCCCATGGGGGGTACCTGTGAGCTGTTTTTT. Amino acids: CASSPMGGTCELFF.

Concerning this clonotype: One end of the junction varies from germline; a read error may be responsible. J is TRBJ2-7 and V is TRBV6-1; the D gene is possibly TRBD2 (7 bases). Germline V lookup: CDR1 MNHNS, CDR2 SASEGT. The CDR3 loop spans 15 amino acids. CDR3 amino acids: CASSLEWGGWNEHYF. CDR3 DNA sequence: TGTGCCAGCAGTCTCGAGTGGGGGGGCTGGAACGAGCATTACTTC.

This clonotype was recorded many times. This rearrangement joins TRBV20-1 to TRBJ2-5; 7 bases map to TRBD2. Germline-derived CDR1 and CDR2 are DFQATT and SNEGSKA (reference sequence). The V gene end was trimmed by 3 bases and the J gene end by 5 bases; junction bases not matched to a gene: 3. The CDR3 contains 12 residues. The CDR3 region has the DNA TGCAGTGCTAGGCGGGGGTTGGAGACCCAGTACTTC. It specifies CSARRGLETQYF.

This clonotype was seen a single time. A clone one base away is much larger, so this may be a read error. The chain combines TRBV9 with TRBJ2-1; 8 positions agree with TRBD2. Germline V CDR1 and CDR2: SGDLS, YYNGEE. This CDR3 contains 16 residues. The CDR3 DNA follows: TGTGCCGGCAGCGTGATCTGGACTAGCAGATACAATGAGCAGTTCTTC. It specifies CAGSVIWTSRYNEQFF.

The J gene is TRBJ2-1, the V gene TRBV11-2, with 8 bases aligning to TRBD1. Trimming took 0 bases from V and 2 from J; bases not matched to a gene: 3. This CDR3 region has 16 residues. CDR1 and CDR2 from the germline V gene are SGHAT and FQNNGV. The CDR3 DNA follows: TGTGCCAGCAGCTTAGATACAGGGGGGACCTACAATGAGCAGTTCTTC. It is translated as CASSLDTGGTYNEQFF.

This clonotype has ten or more counts. V usage is TRBV7-9 and J usage is TRBJ1-6, with unresolved D. Trimming left V 4 bases short and J 7 bases short, with 11 bases between. Germline CDR1 reads SEHNR; CDR2 reads FQNEAQ (reference sequence). CDR3 length: 14 amino acids. As DNA, the CDR3 is TGTGCCAGCAGCTCCACCATGGGGAATTCACCCCTCCACTTT. Translating it yields CASSSTMGNSPLHF.

This clonotype came up many times. This chain's CDR3 is CASSETQGGDTEAFF. DNA for the CDR3: TGTGCCAGCAGTGAAACCCAGGGAGGGGACACTGAAGCTTTCTTT. The chain recombines TRBV25-1 with TRBJ1-1; the D gene is possibly TRBD1 (5 bases). This CDR3 is built from 15 residues. Germline-derived CDR1 and CDR2 are MGHDK and SYGVNS. Trimming stripped 2 bases from V and 3 bases from J, with 13 bases between.

The sample holds many counts of this clonotype. The genes are TRBV5-1 and TRBJ1-3, with D perhaps matching TRBD1 (5 bases). Trimming took 5 bases from V and 0 from J, leaving 12 bases between them. This CDR3 has 15 amino acids. Germline CDR1 SGHRS, CDR2 YFSETQ. The CDR3 sequence: CASRRGADSGNTIYF. DNA of the CDR3: TGCGCCAGCAGGAGGGGCGCCGACTCTGGAAACACCATATATTTT.

As to this clonotype: Its ends do not fully match the called genes, so a read error is possible. The chain couples TRBV28 to TRBJ2-6; D may be TRBD1 (5 bases). Germline CDR1 is MDHEN and CDR2 is SYDVKM. CDR3 length equals 16 residues. This CDR3 is CANSPPQGTGSNVLTF. CDR3 in DNA: TGTGCCAACAGTCCCCCCCAGGGAACTGGGTCCAACGTCCTGACTTTC.

This chain connects TRBV11-3 to TRBJ2-7; 8 nucleotides line up with TRBD2. This CDR3 spans 14 amino acids. Germline V CDR1 and CDR2: SGHNT, YENEEA. Trimming removed 5 bases from V and 3 bases from J; junction bases left unmatched: 6. CDR3 sequence (DNA): TGTGCCAGCAGCCGACTCGGGACTAGCTACGAGCAGTACTTC. This codes for CASSRLGTSYEQYF. Supplemented by reference TRBV11-3 and TRBJ2-7, the full variable domain reads EAGVVQSPRYKIIEKKQPVAFWCNPISGHNTLYWYLQNLGQGPELLIRYENEEAVDDSQLPKDRFSAERLKGVDSTLKIQPAELGDSAVYLCASSRLGTSYEQYFGPGTRLTVT.